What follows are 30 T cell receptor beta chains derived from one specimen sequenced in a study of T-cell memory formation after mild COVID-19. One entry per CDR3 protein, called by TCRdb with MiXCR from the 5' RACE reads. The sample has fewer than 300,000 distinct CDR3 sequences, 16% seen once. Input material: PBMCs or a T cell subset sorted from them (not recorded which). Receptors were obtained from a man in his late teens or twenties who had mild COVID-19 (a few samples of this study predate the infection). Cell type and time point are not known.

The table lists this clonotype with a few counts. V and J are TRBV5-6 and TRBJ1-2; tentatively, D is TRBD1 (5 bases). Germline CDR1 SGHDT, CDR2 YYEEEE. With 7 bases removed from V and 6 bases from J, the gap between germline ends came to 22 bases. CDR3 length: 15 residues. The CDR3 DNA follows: TGTGCCAGCCATCCATGGACCCAGGGAAGGGATGGCTACACCTTC. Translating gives CASHPWTQGRDGYTF.

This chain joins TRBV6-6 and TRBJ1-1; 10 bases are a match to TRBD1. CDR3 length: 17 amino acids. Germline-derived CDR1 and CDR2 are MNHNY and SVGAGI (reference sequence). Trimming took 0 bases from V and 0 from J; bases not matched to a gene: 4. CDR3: CASSYSRQGALNTEAFF. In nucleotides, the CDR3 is TGTGCCAGCAGTTACTCGCGACAGGGGGCCTTGAACACTGAAGCTTTCTTT.

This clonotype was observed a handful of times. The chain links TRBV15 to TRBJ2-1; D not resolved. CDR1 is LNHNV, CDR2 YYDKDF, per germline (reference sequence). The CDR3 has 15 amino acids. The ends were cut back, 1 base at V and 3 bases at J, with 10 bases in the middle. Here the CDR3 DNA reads TGTGCCACCAGCAGAGGAGGAGCTAGCTACAATGAGCAGTTCTTC. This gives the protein CATSRGGASYNEQFF. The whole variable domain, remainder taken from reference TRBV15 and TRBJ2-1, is DAMVIQNPRYQVTQFGKPVTLSCSQTLNHNVMYWYQQKSSQAPKLLFHYYDKDFNNEADTPDNFQSRRPNTSFCFLDIRSPGLGDTAMYLCATSRGGASYNEQFFGPGTRLTVL.

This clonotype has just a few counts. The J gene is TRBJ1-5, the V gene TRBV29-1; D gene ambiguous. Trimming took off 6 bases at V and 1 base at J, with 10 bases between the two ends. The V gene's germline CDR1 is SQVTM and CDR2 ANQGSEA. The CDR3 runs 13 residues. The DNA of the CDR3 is TGCAGCGTAGTAGGTGAAAGCAATCAGCCCCAGCATTTT. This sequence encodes CSVVGESNQPQHF.

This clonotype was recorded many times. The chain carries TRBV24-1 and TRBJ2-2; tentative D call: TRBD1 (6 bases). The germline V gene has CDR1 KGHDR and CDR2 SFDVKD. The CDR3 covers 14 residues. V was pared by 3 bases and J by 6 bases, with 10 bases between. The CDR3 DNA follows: TGTGCCACCAGTGATGAACAGGGCGCCGGGGAGCTGTTTTTT. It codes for CATSDEQGAGELFF.

The CDR3 DNA is TGTGCCAGCAGTTACTCGACACTAGCGGGGGGCCGCCAAGAGACCCAGTACTTC. The encoded protein is CASSYSTLAGGRQETQYF. V gene TRBV6-6 combines with J gene TRBJ2-5, with 12 positions matching TRBD2. Trimming removed 0 bases from V and 1 base from J; junction bases left unmatched: 6. Germline values: CDR1 MNHNY, CDR2 SVGAGI (reference sequence). This CDR3 comprises 18 residues.

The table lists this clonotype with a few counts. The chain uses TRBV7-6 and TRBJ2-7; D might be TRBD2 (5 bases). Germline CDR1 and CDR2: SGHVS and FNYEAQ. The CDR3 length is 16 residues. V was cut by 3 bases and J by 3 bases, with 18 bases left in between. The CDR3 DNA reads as TGTGCCAGCAGCTTCCCCCATCAAGGAGGATTCTACGAGCAGTACTTC. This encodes CASSFPHQGGFYEQYF.

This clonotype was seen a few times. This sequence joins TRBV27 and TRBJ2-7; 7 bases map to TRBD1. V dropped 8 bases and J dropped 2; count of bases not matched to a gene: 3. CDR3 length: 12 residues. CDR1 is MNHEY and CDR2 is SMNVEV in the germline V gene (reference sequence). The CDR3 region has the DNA TGTGCCAGCGGGGACAGTCCCTACGAGCAGTACTTC. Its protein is CASGDSPYEQYF.

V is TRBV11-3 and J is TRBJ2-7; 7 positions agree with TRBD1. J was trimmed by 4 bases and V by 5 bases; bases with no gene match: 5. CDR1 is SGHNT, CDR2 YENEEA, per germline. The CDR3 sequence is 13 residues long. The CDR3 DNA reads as TGTGCCAGCAGCGTCGGGACAGAATACGAGCAGTACTTC. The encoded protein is CASSVGTEYEQYF.

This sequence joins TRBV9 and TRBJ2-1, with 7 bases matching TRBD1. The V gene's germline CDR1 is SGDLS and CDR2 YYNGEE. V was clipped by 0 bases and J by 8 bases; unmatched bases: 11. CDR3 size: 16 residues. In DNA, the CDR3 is TGTGCCAGCAGCGTAGATCACAGGGGTCTGCTGCATGAGCAGTTCTTC. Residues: CASSVDHRGLLHEQFF.

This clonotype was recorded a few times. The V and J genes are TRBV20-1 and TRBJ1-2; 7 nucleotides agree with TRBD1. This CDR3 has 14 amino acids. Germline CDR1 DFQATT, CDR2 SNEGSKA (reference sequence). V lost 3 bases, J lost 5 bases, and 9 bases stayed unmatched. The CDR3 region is CSASHGVQGYGYTF. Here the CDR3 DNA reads TGCAGTGCTAGTCATGGCGTACAGGGGTATGGCTACACCTTC.

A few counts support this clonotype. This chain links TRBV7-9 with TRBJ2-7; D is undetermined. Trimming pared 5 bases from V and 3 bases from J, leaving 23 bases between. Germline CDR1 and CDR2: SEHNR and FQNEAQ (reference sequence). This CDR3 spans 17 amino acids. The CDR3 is CASSPRASGPHSYEQYF. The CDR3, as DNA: TGTGCCAGCAGCCCTCGCGCATCCGGGCCGCACAGCTACGAGCAGTACTTC.

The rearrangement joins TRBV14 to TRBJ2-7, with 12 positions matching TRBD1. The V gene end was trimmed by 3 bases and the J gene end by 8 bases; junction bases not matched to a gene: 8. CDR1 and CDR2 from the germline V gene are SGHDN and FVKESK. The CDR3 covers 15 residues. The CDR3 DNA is TGTGCCAGCAGCCAGGCGACGGGACAGGGGGCCAAGCAGTACTTC. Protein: CASSQATGQGAKQYF.

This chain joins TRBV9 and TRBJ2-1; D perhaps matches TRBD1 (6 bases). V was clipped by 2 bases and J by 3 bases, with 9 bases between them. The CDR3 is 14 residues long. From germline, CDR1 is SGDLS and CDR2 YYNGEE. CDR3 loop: CASSVRDNYNEQFF. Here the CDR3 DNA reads TGTGCCAGCAGCGTCCGGGACAACTACAATGAGCAGTTCTTC.

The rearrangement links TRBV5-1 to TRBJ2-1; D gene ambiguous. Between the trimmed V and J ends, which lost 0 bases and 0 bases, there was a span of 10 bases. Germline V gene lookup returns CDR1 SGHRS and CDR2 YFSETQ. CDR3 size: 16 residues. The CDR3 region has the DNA TGCGCCAGCAGCTTGGGTCCCGGGTACTCCTACAATGAGCAGTTCTTC. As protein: CASSLGPGYSYNEQFF.

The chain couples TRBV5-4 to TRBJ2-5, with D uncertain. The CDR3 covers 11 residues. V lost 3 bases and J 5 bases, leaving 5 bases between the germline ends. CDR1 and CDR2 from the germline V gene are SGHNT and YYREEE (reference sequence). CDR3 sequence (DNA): TGTGCCAGCAGCTCCACTGAGACCCAGTACTTC. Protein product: CASSSTETQYF.

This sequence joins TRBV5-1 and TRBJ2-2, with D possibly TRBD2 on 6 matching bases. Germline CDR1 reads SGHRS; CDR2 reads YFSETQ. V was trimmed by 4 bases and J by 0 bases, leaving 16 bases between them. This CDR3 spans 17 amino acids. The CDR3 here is CASSPLPGVANTGELFF. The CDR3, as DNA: TGCGCCAGCAGCCCTTTGCCGGGGGTTGCGAACACCGGGGAGCTGTTTTTT. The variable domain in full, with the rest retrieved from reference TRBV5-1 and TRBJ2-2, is KAGVTQTPRYLIKTRGQQVTLSCSPISGHRSVSWYQQTPGQGLQFLFEYFSETQRNKGNFPGRFSGRQFSNSRSEMNVSTLELGDSALYLCASSPLPGVANTGELFFGEGSRLTVL.

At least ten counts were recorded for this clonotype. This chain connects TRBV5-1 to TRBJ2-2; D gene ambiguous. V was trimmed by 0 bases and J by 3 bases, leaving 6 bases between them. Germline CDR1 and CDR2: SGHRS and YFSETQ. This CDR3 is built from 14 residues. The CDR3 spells CASSLAGDTGELFF. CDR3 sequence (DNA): TGCGCCAGCAGCTTGGCTGGGGACACCGGGGAGCTGTTTTTT.

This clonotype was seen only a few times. CDR3 DNA: TGTGCCAGCCCGTGGACAGGATCTTATGGCTACACCTTC. Translating it yields CASPWTGSYGYTF. The rearrangement links TRBV7-9 to TRBJ1-2; TRBD1 matches 7 bases. Germline CDR1 is SEHNR and CDR2 is FQNEAQ (reference sequence). CDR3 size: 13 residues. V was pared by 8 bases and J by 5 bases, with 8 bases of the junction left unmatched.

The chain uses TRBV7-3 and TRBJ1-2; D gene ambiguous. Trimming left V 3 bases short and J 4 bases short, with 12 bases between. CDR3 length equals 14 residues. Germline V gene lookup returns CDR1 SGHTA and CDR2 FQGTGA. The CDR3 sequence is CASSLAAPLYGYTF. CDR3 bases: TGTGCCAGCAGCTTGGCGGCACCCCTCTATGGCTACACCTTC.

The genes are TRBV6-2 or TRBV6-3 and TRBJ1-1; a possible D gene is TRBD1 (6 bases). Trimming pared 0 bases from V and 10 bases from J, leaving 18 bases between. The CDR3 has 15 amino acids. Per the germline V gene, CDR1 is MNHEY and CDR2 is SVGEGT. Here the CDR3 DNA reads TGTGCCAGCAGTTACTCGCGGGGACACTACGCCGGAGCTTTCTTT. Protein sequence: CASSYSRGHYAGAFF.

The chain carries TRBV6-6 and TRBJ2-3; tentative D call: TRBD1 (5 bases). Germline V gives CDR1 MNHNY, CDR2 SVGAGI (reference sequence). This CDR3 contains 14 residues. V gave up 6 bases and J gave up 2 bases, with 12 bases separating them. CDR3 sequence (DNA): TGTGCCAGCAGCCCGGACACTTCCACAGATACGCAGTATTTT. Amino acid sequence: CASSPDTSTDTQYF.

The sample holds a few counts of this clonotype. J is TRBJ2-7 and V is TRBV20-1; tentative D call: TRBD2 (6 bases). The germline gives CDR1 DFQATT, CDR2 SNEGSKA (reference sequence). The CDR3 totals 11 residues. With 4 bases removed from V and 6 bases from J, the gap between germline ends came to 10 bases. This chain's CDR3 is CSAIGGGEQYV. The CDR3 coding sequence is TGCAGTGCTATCGGGGGAGGCGAGCAGTACGTC.

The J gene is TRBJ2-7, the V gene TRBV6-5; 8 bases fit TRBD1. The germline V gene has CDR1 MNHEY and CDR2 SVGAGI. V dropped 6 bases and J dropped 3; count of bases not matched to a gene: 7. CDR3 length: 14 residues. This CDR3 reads CASRPRQGYYEQYV. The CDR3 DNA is TGTGCCAGCAGGCCCCGACAGGGGTACTACGAGCAGTACGTC.

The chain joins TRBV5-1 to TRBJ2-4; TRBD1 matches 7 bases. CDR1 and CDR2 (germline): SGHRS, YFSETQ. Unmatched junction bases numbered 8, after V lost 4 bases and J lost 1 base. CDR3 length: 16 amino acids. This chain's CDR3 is CASSQDRDRAKNIQYF. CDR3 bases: TGCGCCAGCAGCCAAGACAGGGATAGGGCCAAAAACATTCAGTACTTC.

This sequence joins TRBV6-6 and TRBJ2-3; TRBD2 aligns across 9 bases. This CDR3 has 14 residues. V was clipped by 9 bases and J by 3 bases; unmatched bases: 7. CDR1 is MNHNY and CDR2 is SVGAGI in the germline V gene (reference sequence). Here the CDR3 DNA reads TGTGCCAGTGGGGAGCTAGCGGGGACAGATACGCAGTATTTT. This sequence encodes CASGELAGTDTQYF.

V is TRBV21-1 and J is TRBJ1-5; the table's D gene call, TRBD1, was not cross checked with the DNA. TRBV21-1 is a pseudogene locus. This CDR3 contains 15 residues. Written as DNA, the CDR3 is TGTGCCAGCCCAATCAGGGACCGGGCGGCTCAGCCCCAGCATTTT. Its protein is CASPIRDRAAQPQHF.

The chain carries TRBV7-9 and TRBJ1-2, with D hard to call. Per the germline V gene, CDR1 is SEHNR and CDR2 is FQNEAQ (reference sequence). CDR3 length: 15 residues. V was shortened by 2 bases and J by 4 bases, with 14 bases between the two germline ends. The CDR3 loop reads CASSLFSDPFYGYTF. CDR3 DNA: TGTGCCAGCAGCTTATTTTCGGACCCCTTCTATGGCTACACCTTC. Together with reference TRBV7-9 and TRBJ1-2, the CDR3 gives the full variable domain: DTGVSQNPRHKITKRGQNVTFRCDPISEHNRLYWYRQTLGQGPEFLTYFQNEAQLEKSRLLSDRFSAERPKGSFSTLEIQRTEQGDSAMYLCASSLFSDPFYGYTFGSGTRLTVV.

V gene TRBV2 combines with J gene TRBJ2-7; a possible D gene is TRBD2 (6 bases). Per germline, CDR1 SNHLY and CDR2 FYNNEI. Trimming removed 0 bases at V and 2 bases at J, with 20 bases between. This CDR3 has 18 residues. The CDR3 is CASSEALPTGVTAYEQYF. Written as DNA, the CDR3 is TGTGCCAGCAGTGAAGCGCTTCCAACGGGAGTAACCGCCTACGAGCAGTACTTC. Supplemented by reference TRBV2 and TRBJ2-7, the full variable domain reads EPEVTQTPSHQVTQMGQEVILRCVPISNHLYFYWYRQILGQKVEFLVSFYNNEISEKSEIFDDQFSVERPDGSNFTLKIRSTKLEDSAMYFCASSEALPTGVTAYEQYFGPGTRLTVT.

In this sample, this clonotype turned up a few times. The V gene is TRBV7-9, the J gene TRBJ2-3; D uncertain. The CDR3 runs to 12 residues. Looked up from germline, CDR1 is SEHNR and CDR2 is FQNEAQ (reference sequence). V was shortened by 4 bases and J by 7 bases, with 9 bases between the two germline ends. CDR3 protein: CASSSHLHTQYF. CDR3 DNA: TGTGCCAGCAGCTCACACCTTCATACGCAGTATTTT.